This T cell receptor (beta chain) was captured in a study of spatial heterogeneity in lung cancer. Study-wide findings and caveats: Counts of expanded intratumoral alpha and beta TCRs tracked tumor mutation counts.

Every molecule of TCR cDNA had its own unique molecular identifier. One entry per CDR3 protein results from TCRdb running MiXCR on the 5' RACE reads. The sample includes about 10,000 distinct CDR3 sequences, about 50% of them seen just once. With regard to this clonotype: The antigen is not known.

The V end lost 6 bases, the J end lost 3 bases, and 14 bases lay between the germline ends. The V gene's germline CDR1 is GTSNPN and CDR2 SVGIG (reference sequence). CDR3 length: 13 residues. Time point given: sample taken at primary tumor resection. This specimen was lung tumor tissue, taken at surgery. The chain links TRBV30 to TRBJ2-5; D not resolved. The TCR originated in a female donor with early-stage non-small cell lung cancer. CDR3 amino acids: CACPLDREETQYF. The CDR3 DNA reads TGTGCCTGTCCTCTGGACCGTGAAGAGACCCAGTACTTC. Together with reference TRBV30 and TRBJ2-5, the CDR3 gives the full variable domain: SQTIHQWPATLVQPVGSPLSLECTVEGTSNPNLYWYRQAAGRGLQLLFYSVGIGQISSEVPQNLSASRPQDRQFILSSKKLLLSDSGFYLCACPLDREETQYFGPGTRLLVL.